This T cell receptor beta chain derives from a study of tumor-infiltrating lymphocytes in oesophageal squamous cell carcinoma. This CDR3 is built from 15 residues. The germline V gene has CDR1 SGHVS and CDR2 FNYEAQ. TCRdb passed the PCR reads through MiXCR, listing each CDR3 protein once. Altogether about 14,000 distinct CDR3 sequences are present, approximately 51% being singletons, with the ten largest covering 14%. The chain couples TRBV7-6 to TRBJ2-3; perhaps TRBD2 as D (5 bases). The J call may be mistaken, given a closer DNA end match to TRBJ2-1. Sequenced material: blood. The clonotype comes from a male donor with esophageal squamous cell carcinoma. The CDR3 loop is CASSLNEGWLNEQFF. CDR3 sequence (DNA): TGTGCCAGCAGCCTAAACGAGGGTTGGTTAAATGAGCAGTTCTTC.